Here is one TCR beta chain with its context. The data originate from a study of blood T cell repertoires in COVID-19. On the study more broadly: The United States, Italy and Spain supplied acute and convalescent COVID-19 samples. The cDNA or gDNA used as material had been derived from T cells, B-cell-depleted T cells, or PBMCs.

This CDR3 region has 12 residues. CDR1 is SQVTM and CDR2 is ANQGSEA in the germline V gene. V was shortened by 2 bases and J by 6 bases, with 11 bases between the two germline ends. It was during active infection that Seattle patients were enrolled and then longitudinally followed. Authors' analysis steps: Estimation of nucleated cell counts relied on the amplification of reference gene primers. The table came from immunoSEQ multiplex PCR; TCRdb's copy has only in-frame clones and leaves some out. That table is the source of V, J and clone size, and D and trimming were worked out from the DNA. The table shows about 130,000 clones, with about 89% occurring only once.

The V and J genes are TRBV29-1 and TRBJ2-7; maybe TRBD2 (5 bases). The material sequenced was peripheral blood. The source of this sequence is a man in his fifties or sixties with COVID-19, enrolled during active disease. The CDR3 sequence is CSVETGVGEQYF. The DNA for the CDR3 is TGCAGCGTTGAAACCGGGGTCGGCGAGCAGTACTTC.